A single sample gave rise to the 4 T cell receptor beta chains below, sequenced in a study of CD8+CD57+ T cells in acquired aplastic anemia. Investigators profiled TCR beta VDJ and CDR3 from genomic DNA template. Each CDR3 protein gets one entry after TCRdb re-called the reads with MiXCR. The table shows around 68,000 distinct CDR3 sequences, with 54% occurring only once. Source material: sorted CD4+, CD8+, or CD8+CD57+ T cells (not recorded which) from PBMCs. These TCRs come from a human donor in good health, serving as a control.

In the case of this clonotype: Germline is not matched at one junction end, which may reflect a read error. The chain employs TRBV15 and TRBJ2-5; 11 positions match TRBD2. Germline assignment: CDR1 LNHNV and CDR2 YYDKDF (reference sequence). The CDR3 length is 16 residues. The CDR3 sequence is CATSRPSGGRLETRYF. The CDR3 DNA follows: TGTGCCACCAGCAGGCCTAGCGGGGGGCGGTTAGAGACCCGGTACTTC. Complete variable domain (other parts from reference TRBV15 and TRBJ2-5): DAMVIQNPRYQVTQFGKPVTLSCSQTLNHNVMYWYQQKSSQAPKLLFHYYDKDFNNEADTPDNFQSRRPNTSFCFLDIRSPGLGDTAMYLCATSRPSGGRLETRYFGPGTRLLVL.

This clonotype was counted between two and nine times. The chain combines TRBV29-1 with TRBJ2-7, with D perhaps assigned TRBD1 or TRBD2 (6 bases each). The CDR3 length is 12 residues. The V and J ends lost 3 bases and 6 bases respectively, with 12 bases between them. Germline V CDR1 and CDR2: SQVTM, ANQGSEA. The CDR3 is CSVDRGGSEQYF. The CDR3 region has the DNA TGCAGCGTTGACAGGGGAGGATCCGAGCAGTACTTC.

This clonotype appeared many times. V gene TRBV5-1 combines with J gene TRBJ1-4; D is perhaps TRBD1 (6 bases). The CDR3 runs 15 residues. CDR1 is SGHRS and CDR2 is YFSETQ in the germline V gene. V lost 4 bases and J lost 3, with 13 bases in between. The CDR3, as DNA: TGCGCCAGCAGCGGACCGGGACACCCTAATGAAAAACTGTTTTTT. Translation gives CASSGPGHPNEKLFF. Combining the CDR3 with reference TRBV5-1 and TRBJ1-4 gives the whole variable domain KAGVTQTPRYLIKTRGQQVTLSCSPISGHRSVSWYQQTPGQGLQFLFEYFSETQRNKGNFPGRFSGRQFSNSRSEMNVSTLELGDSALYLCASSGPGHPNEKLFFGSGTQLSVL.

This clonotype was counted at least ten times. The CDR3 coding sequence is TGTGCCAGCAGTTTAGGGTCAGGCTATGGCTACACCTTC. Encoded protein: CASSLGSGYGYTF. The J gene is TRBJ1-2, the V gene TRBV27, with D hard to call. Trimming pared 2 bases from V and 4 bases from J, leaving 8 bases between. CDR3 length: 13 residues. Per the germline V gene, CDR1 is MNHEY and CDR2 is SMNVEV (reference sequence).